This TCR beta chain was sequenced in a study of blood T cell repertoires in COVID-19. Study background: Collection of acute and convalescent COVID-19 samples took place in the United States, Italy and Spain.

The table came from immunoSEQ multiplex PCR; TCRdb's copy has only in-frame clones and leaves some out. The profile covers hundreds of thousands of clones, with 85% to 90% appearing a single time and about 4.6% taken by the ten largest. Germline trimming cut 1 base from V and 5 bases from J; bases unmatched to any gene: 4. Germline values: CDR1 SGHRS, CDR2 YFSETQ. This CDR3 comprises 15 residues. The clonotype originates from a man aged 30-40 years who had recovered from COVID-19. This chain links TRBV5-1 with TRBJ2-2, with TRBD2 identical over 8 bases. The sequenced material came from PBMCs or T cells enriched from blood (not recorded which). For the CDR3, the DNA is TGCGCCAGCAGCTTGACTAGCGGACTTACCGGGGAGCTGTTTTTT. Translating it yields CASSLTSGLTGELFF.